The present T cell receptor beta chain was sequenced within a study of cytomegalovirus exposure and HLA in healthy donors. General study results and limits: The majority of CMV-associated TCR beta chains were reported as apparently HLA-restricted in a later analysis. Earlier analysis looked at TCR beta V segments, and most were productive about 90% or about 30% of the time.

About this clone: Its specificity is not known.

Use of 60 Vbeta and 13 Jbeta primers characterized the PCR. Method: immunoSEQ multiplex PCR; TCRdb's copy keeps in-frame clones and lacks some. Here the sample spans 100,000 to 150,000 clones, about four fifths being singletons. Despite likely unrecorded immune exposures, the donors were nominally healthy at the time of sampling. This CDR3 has 14 residues. V was clipped by 3 bases and J by 9 bases; unmatched bases: 8. CDR1 and CDR2 from the germline V gene are SGHNT and YENEEA. This sequence originates from a woman aged 40 to 50 in good health and CMV-seropositive. The sequenced sample consisted of PBMCs. This sequence joins TRBV11-3 and TRBJ2-1; 7 positions match TRBD2. The CDR3 protein is CASSLGGAEGEQFF. As DNA, the CDR3 is TGTGCCAGCAGCTTGGGAGGGGCAGAGGGTGAGCAGTTCTTC.